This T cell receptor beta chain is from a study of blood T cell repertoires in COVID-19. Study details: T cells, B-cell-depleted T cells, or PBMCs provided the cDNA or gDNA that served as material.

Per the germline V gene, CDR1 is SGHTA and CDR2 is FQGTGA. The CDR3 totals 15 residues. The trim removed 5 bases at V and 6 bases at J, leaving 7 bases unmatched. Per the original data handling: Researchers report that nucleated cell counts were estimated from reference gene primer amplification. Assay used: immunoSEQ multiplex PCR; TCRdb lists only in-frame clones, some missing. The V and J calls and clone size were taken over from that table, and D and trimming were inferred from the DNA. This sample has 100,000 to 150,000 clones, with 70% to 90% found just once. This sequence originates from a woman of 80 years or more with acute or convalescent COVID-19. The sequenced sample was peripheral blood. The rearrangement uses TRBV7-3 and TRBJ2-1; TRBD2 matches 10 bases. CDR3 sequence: CASSPTGTSVNEQFF. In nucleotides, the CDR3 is TGTGCCAGCAGCCCCACCGGGACTAGCGTCAATGAGCAGTTCTTC. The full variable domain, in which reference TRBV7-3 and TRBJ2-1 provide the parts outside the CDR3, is GAGVSQTPSNKVTEKGKYVELRCDPISGHTALYWYRQSLGQGPEFLIYFQGTGAADDSGLPNDRFFAVRPEGSVSTLKIQRTERGDSAVYLCASSPTGTSVNEQFFGPGTRLTVL.